Below, one TCR beta chain is given with its context. The antigen is not known. Germline V gene sequence: CDR1 SGHRS, CDR2 YFSETQ. The CDR3 is made up of 15 amino acids. The V end was cut by 0 bases, the J end by 7 bases, with 13 bases between. Researchers ran the PCR with 60 Vbeta and 13 Jbeta primers. Assay used: immunoSEQ multiplex PCR; TCRdb lists only in-frame clones, some missing. Of fewer than 150,000 clones listed, about 78% are singletons. These data belong to a study of cytomegalovirus exposure and HLA in healthy donors. Whole-study findings and limits: TCR beta sequences numbering 15,000 to 20,000 were associated with HLA alleles at 0.05 false discovery rate in a later analysis.

This receptor was taken from a man aged 40-50 years in good health and CMV-seropositive. The sample taken for sequencing was PBMCs. V gene TRBV5-1 combines with J gene TRBJ1-4, with a tentative D call TRBD1 (6 bases). CDR3 protein: CASSLVGGPGEKLFF. CDR3 nucleotides: TGCGCCAGCAGCTTGGTCGGGGGGCCGGGTGAAAAACTGTTTTTT.